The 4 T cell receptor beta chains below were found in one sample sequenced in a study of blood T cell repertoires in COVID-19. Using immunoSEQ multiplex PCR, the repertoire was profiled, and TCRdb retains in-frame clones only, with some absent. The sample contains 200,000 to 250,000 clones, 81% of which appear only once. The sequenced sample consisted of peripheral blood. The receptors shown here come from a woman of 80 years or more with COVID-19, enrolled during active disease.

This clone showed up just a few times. The CDR3 nucleotides read TGTGCCAGCAGCTCCCGACAGGGAGTGGGAAGGCTTGGGGGAAACACCATATATTTT. Amino acids: CASSSRQGVGRLGGNTIYF. The chain joins TRBV28 to TRBJ1-3; 7 positions agree with TRBD1. Germline lookup yields CDR1 MDHEN and CDR2 SYDVKM. The CDR3 is 19 residues long. J was trimmed by 4 bases and V by 6 bases; bases with no gene match: 21.

The CDR3 DNA reads as TGTGCCAGCAGCGTAGGCAGGGGTAGCCAGGAGCTGTTTTTT. It yields the protein CASSVGRGSQELFF. The J gene is TRBJ2-2, the V gene TRBV9, with D maybe TRBD1 (6 bases). The ends were cut back, 0 bases at V and 10 bases at J, with 13 bases in the middle. In germline, CDR1 is SGDLS, CDR2 YYNGEE. The CDR3 loop spans 14 amino acids.

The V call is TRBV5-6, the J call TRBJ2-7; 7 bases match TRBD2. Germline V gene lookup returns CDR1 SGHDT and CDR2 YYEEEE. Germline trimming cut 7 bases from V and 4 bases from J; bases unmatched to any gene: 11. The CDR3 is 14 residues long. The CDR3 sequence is CASSMGGKPYEQYF. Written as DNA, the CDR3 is TGTGCCAGCTCAATGGGGGGGAAACCTTACGAGCAGTACTTC.

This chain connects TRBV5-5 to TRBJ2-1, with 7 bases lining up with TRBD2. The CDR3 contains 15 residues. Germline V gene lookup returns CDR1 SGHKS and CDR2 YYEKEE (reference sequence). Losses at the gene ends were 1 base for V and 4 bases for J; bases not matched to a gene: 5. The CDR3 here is CASSLLGTMYNEQFF. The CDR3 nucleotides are TGTGCCAGCAGCTTGTTGGGGACTATGTACAATGAGCAGTTCTTC.